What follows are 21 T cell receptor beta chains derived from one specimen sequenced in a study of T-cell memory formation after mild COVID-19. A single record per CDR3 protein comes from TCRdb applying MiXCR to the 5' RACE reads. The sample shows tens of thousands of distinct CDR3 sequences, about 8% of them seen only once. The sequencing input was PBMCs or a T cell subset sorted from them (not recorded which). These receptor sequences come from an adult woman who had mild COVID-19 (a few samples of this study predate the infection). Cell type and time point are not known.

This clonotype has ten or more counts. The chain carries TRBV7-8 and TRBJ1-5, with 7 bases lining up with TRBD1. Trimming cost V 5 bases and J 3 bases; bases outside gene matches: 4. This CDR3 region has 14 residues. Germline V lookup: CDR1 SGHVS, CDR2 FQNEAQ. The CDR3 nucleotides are TGTGCCAGCAGCCGAGACAGGGCCAATCAGCCCCAGCATTTT. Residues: CASSRDRANQPQHF.

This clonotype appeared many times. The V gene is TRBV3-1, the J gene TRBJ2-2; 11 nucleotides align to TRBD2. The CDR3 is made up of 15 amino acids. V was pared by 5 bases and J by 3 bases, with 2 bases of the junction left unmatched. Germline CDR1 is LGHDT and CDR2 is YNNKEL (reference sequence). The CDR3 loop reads CASSASGRHTGELFF. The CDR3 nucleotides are TGTGCCAGCAGCGCTAGCGGGAGGCACACCGGGGAGCTGTTTTTT.

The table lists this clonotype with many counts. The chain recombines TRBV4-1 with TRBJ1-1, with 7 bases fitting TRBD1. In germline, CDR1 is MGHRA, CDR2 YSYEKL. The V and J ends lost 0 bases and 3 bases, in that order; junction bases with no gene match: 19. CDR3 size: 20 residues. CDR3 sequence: CASSQDDDRALLSMYTEAFF. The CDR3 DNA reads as TGCGCCAGCAGCCAAGATGACGACAGGGCCCTCCTAAGTATGTACACTGAAGCTTTCTTT.

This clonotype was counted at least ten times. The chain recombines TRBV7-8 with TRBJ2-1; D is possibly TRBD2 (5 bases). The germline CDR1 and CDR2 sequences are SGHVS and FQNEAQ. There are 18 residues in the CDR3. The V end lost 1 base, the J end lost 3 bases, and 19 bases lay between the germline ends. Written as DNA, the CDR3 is TGTGCCAGCAGCTTAGGGATCGGGATAGGACCTCTCTACAATGAGCAGTTCTTC. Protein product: CASSLGIGIGPLYNEQFF.

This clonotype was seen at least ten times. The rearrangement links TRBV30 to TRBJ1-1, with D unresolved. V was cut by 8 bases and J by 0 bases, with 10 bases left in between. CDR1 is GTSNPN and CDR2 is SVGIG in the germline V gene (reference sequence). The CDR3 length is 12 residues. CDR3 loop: CARQRVNTEAFF. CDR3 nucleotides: TGTGCCCGCCAAAGGGTGAACACTGAAGCTTTCTTT. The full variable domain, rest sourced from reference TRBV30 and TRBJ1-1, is SQTIHQWPATLVQPVGSPLSLECTVEGTSNPNLYWYRQAAGRGLQLLFYSVGIGQISSEVPQNLSASRPQDRQFILSSKKLLLSDSGFYLCARQRVNTEAFFGQGTRLTVV.

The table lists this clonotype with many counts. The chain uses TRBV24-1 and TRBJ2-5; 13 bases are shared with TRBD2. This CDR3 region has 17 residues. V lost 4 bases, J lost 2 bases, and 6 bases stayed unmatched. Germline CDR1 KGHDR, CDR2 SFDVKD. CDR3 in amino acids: CATSEGGTSGIQETQYF. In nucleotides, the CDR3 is TGTGCCACCAGTGAGGGGGGGACTAGCGGGATACAAGAGACCCAGTACTTC.

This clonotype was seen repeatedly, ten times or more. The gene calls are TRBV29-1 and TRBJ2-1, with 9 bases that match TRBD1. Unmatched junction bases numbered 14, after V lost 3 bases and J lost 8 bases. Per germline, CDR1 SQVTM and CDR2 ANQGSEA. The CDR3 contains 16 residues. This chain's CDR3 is CSVDQGGTGYVDEQFF. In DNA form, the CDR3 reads TGCAGCGTTGATCAGGGCGGGACAGGGTATGTGGATGAGCAGTTCTTC.

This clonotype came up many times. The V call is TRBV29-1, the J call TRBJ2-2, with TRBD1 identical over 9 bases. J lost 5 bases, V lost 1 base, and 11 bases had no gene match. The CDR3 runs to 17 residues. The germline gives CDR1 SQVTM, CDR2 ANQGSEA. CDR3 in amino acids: CSVEGVRDRARTGELFF. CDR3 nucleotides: TGCAGCGTTGAAGGCGTCCGGGACAGGGCTAGGACCGGGGAGCTGTTTTTT.

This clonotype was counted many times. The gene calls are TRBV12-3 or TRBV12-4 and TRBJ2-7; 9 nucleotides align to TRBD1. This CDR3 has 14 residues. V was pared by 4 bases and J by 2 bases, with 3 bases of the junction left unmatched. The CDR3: CASSWGQGAYEQYF. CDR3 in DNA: TGTGCCAGCAGTTGGGGACAGGGTGCCTACGAGCAGTACTTC.

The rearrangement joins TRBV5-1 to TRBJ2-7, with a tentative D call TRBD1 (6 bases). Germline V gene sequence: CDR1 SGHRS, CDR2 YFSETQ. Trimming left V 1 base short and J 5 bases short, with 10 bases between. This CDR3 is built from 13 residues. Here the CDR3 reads CASSLPGAHEQYF. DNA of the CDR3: TGCGCCAGCAGCTTGCCAGGGGCCCACGAGCAGTACTTC.

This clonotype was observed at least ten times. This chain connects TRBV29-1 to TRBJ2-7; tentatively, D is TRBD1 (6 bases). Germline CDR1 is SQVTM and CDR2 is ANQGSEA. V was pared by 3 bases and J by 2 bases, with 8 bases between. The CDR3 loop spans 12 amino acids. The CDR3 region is CSVEDSAYEQYF. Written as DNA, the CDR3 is TGCAGCGTTGAGGACAGCGCCTACGAGCAGTACTTC.

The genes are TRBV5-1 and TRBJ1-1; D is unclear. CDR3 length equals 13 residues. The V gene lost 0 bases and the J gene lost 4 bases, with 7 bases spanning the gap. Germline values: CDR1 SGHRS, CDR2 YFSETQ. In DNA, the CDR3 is TGCGCCAGCAGCTTGGGTCTGTCCACTGAAGCTTTCTTT. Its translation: CASSLGLSTEAFF.

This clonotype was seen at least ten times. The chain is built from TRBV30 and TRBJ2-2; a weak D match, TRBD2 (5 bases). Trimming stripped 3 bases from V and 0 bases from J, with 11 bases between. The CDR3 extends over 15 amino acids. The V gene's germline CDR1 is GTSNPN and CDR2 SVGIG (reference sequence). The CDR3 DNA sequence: TGTGCCTGGAGGATGACGGGATCGAACACCGGGGAGCTGTTTTTT. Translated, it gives CAWRMTGSNTGELFF.

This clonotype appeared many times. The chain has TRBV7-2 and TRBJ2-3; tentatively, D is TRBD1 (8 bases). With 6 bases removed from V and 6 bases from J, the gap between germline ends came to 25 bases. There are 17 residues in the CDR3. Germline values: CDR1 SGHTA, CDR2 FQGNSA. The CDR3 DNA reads TGTGCCAGCAGTCAGGGGGCTAGCGGCCATGCACGGGATACGCAGTATTTT. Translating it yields CASSQGASGHARDTQYF.

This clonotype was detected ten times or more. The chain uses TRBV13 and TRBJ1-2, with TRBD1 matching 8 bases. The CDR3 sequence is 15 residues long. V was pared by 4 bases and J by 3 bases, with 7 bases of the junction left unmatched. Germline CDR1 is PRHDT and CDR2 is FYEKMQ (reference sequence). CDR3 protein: CASSSQGASHYGYTF. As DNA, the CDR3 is TGTGCCAGCAGCTCGCAGGGGGCATCACACTATGGCTACACCTTC.

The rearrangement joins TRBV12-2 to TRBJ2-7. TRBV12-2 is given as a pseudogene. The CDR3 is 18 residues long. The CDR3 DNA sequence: TGTGCAAGTCGCTTTCAATTTCATCAGGAATTTATCGGTCGGGGTCAGTACTTC. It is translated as CASRFQFHQEFIGRGQYF.

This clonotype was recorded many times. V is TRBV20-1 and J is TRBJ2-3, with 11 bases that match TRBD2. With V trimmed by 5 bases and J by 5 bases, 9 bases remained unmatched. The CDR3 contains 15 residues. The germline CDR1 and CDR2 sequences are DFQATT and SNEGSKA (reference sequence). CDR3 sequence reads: CSAPTSGSFGDTQYF. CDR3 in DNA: TGCAGTGCTCCTACTAGCGGGAGTTTTGGAGATACGCAGTATTTT.

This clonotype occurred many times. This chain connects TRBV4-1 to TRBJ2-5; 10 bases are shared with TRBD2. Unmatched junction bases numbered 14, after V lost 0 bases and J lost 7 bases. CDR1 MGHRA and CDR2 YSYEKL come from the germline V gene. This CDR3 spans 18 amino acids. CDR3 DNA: TGCGCCAGCAGCCAAGAATCAAGCGGGGGGGCCCATTCAGGGACCCAGTACTTC. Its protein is CASSQESSGGAHSGTQYF.

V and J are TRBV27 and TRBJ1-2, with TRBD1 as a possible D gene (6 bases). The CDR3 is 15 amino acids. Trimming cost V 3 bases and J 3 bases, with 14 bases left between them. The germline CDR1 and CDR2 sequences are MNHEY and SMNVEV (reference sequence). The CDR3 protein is CASSLNRDTYYGYTF. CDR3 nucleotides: TGTGCCAGCAGTTTGAACCGGGACACCTACTATGGCTACACCTTC.

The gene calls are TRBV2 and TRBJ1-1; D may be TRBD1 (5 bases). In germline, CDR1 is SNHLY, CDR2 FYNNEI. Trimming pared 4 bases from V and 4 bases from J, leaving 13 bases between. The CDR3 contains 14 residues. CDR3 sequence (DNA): TGTGCCAGCAGTGGCCTGAGGGGCGGCACTGAAGCTTTCTTT. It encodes CASSGLRGGTEAFF.

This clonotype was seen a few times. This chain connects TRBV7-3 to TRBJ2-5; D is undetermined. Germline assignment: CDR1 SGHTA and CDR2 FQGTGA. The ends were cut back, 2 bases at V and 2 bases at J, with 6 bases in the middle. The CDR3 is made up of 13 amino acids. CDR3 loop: CASSLWSQETQYF. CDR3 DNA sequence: TGTGCCAGCAGCTTATGGTCTCAAGAGACCCAGTACTTC.